The text below deals with one T cell receptor beta chain. The data derive from a study of blood T cell repertoires in COVID-19. Study details: Donors in the United States, Italy and Spain gave samples during acute or convalescent COVID-19. The analysed material was cDNA or gDNA that came from T cells, B-cell-depleted T cells, or PBMCs.

In the authors' workflow: Quantification of nucleated cells was approximated via reference gene primer amplification. Sequencing used immunoSEQ multiplex PCR; TCRdb keeps in-frame clones, though not all of them. V and J calls and clone size are as listed in that table; D and trimming were resolved from the DNA. The sample consists of 150,000 to 200,000 clones, 82% of them appearing once. This CDR3 region has 12 residues. V trimming: 5 bases; J trimming: 3 bases; junction bases outside the gene matches: 1. Germline V gene data show CDR1 as SQVTM and CDR2 as ANQGSEA. The source material was peripheral blood. The chain is built from TRBV29-1 and TRBJ2-1; 7 bases align to TRBD2. This receptor was identified in a woman aged 80 or over with active or convalescent COVID-19. The CDR3 protein is CSVRDYYNEQFF. In DNA, the CDR3 is TGCAGCGTTCGGGACTACTACAATGAGCAGTTCTTC.